The text below deals with one TCR beta chain. Its antigen is unknown. One base away lies a much larger clone, so this may be a sequencing read error. TCRdb recomputed calls from the reads with MiXCR, one row per CDR3 protein. This sample has about a million distinct CDR3 sequences; under 40% occur once, and the top ten carry under 15%. The sample is drawn from a study of T cell repertoires in cytomegalovirus infection. Study information: TCR beta signatures that were public indicated CMV infection and matching HLA type.

The CDR3 runs to 19 residues. CDR1 is SGHVS and CDR2 is FQNEAQ in the germline V gene. The chain joins TRBV7-8 to TRBJ1-4; D unclear. The source of this sequence is a human donor in good health (CMV status not recorded). Some clones in this sample may be carry-over from other donors' samples. This sample comprised cultured CD8+ T cells from PBMCs, obtained from culture after CMV antigen stimulation. The CDR3, as DNA: TGTGTCAGCAGCTTAGCTAGGCCTCGGATCTTTGCAACTAATGAAAAACTGTTTTTT. Amino acids: CVSSLARPRIFATNEKLFF.